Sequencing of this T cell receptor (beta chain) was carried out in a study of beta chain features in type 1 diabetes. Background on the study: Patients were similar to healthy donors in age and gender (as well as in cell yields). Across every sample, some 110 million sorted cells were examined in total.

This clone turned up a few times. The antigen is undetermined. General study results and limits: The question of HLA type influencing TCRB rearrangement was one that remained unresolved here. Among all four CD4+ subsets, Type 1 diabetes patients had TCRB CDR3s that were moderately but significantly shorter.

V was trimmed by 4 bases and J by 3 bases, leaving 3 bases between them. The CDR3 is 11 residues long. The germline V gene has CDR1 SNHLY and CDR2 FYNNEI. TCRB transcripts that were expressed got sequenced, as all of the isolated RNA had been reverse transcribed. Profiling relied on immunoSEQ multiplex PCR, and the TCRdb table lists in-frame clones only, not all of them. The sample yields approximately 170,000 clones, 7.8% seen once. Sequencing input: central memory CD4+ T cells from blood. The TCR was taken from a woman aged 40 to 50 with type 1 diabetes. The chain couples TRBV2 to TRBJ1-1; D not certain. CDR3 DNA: TGTGCCAGCAGTGCCTACACTGAAGCTTTCTTT. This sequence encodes CASSAYTEAFF.